Described below is a single T cell receptor beta chain sequence and its context. Its antigen is currently unknown. The germline gives CDR1 SEHNR, CDR2 FQNEAQ (reference sequence). The CDR3 length is 15 residues. V lost 2 bases, J lost 5 bases, and 6 bases stayed unmatched. Primers for the PCR totalled 60 Vbeta and 13 Jbeta. Profiled with immunoSEQ multiplex PCR; TCRdb holds only in-frame clones, not every one. The sample has around 53,000 clones; over 70% are singletons. This sample was included in a study of cytomegalovirus exposure and HLA in healthy donors. Study-wide points: In an earlier analysis, in around 590 donors, most V segments appeared productive either ~87% or ~30% of the time.

The chain employs TRBV7-9 and TRBJ2-5; 9 bases are a match to TRBD2. Sequenced input: PBMCs. The receptor was isolated from a man younger than 35 in good health and CMV-seronegative. The CDR3 sequence is CASSLFLAGTETQYF. CDR3 nucleotides: TGTGCCAGCAGCTTATTCCTAGCGGGAACTGAGACCCAGTACTTC.